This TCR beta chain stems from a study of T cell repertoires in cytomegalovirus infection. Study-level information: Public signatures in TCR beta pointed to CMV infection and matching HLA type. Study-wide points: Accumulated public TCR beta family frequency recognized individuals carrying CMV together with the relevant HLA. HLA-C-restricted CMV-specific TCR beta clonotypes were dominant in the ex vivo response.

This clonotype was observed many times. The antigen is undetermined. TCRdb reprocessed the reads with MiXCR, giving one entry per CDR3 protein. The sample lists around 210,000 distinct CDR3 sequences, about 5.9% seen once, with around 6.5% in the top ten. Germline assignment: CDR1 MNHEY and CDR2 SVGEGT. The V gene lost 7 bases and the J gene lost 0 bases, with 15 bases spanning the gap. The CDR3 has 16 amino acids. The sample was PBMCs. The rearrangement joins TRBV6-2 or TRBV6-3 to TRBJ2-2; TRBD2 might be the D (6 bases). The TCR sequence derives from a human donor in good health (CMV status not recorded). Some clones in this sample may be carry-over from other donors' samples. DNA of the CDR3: TGTGCCAGCACCCAAGTGGGGGGATCGAACACCGGGGAGCTGTTTTTT. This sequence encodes CASTQVGGSNTGELFF.